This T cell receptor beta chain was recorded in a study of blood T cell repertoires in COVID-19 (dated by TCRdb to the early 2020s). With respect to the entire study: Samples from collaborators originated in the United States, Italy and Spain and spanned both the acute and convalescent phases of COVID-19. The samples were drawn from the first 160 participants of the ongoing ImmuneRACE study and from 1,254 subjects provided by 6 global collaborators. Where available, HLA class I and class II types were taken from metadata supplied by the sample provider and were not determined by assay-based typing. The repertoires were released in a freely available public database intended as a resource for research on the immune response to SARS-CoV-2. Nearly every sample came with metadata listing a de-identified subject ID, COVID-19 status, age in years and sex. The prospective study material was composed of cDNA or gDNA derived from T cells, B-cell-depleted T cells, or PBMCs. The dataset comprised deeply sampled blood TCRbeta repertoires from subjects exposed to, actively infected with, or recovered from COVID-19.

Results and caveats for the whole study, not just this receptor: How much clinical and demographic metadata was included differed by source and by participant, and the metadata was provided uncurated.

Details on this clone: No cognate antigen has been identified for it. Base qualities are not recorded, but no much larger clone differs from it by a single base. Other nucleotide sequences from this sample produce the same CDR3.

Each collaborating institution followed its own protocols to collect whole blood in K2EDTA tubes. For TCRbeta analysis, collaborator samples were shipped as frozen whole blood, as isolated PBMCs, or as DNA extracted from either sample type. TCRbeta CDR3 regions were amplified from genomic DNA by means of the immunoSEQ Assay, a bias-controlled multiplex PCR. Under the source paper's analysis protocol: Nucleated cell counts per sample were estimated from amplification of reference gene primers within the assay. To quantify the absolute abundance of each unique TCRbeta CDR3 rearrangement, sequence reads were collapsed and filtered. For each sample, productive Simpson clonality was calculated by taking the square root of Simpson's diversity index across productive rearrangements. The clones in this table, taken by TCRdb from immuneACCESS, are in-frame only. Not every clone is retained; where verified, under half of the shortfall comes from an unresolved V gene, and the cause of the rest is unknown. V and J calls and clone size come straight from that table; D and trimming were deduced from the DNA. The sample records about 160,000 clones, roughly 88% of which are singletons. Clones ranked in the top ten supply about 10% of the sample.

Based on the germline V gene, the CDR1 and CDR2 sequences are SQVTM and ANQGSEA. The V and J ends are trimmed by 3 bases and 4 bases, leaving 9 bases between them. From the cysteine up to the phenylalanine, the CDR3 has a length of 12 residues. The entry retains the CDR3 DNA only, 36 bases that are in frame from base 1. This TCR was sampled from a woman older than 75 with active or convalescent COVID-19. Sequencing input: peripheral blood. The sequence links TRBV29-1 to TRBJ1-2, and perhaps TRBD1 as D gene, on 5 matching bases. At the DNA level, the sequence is TGCAGCGTTGACAGGGTAGGCTATGGCTACACCTTC. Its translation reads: CSVDRVGYGYTF.